This T cell receptor beta chain was documented in a study of cytomegalovirus exposure and HLA in healthy donors. Across the study: HLA-typed donors were the source of about 85 million unique TCRs held in an early data release. Within the Caucasian-associated ancestry cluster were roughly 81% of the approximately 400 genotyped donors.

Remarks on this clone: The antigen remains unidentified.

PCR amplification relied on 60 Vbeta primers (plus 13 Jbeta primers). Assay: immunoSEQ multiplex PCR; the TCRdb copy retains only in-frame clones and omits some. The table lists more than 95,000 clones, 76% of them singletons, with roughly 8% in the top ten. Findings of the study overall: TCR sequences were mostly rare, though some public TCRs occurred in many donors.

The sample was PBMCs. The sequence came from a middle-aged man in good health and CMV-seropositive.

CDR3: CASSLGQGLVWQYF. CDR3 sequence (DNA): TGTGCCAGCAGTTTGGGACAGGGTCTCGTTTGGCAGTACTTC. The V and J genes are TRBV6-5 and TRBJ2-7; 9 nucleotides align to TRBD1. The CDR3 contains 14 residues. Germline loops: CDR1 MNHEY, CDR2 SVGAGI. With 4 bases clipped from V and 9 bases from J, the junction kept 10 bases outside the gene matches.